This TCR beta chain stems from a study of PD-1 blockade in mismatch repair-deficient tumors (TCRdb year 2017). About the full investigation: Between September 2013 and 2016, the trial enrolled 86 consecutive patients with 11 to 12 types of mismatch repair-deficient cancer, all of whom had received prior treatment and were progressing. Deep sequencing of TCR CDR3 regions was used to track tumor-associated T cell clones in peripheral blood of patients responding to PD-1 blockade. What the research found in general, with its limitations: Tumor-resident clones, often undetectable in blood before treatment, expanded rapidly after pembrolizumab and then contracted, generally before radiologic responses.

At the junction V is shortened by 1 base and J by 0 bases, with 12 bases in between. CDR3 length: 17 amino acids, cysteine to phenylalanine. The DNA shown is the 51-base CDR3, in frame from base 1. CDR1 and CDR2, per the germline V gene, are SNHLY and FYNNEI. Library method: the immunoSEQ multiplex PCR assay. Imported from immuneACCESS, the table was reduced by TCRdb to in-frame sequences with V and J called. These copies leave out some clones; in studies compared against another copy, an unresolved V gene accounts for under half, and the cause of the remainder is not known. Across this sample there are roughly 120,000 clones, with around 80% seen only once. 4.5% to 5.5% of the sample lies in the top ten. For every enrolled patient, mismatch repair deficiency was confirmed by either polymerase chain reaction or immunohistochemistry. A few patients who responded to pembrolizumab therapy underwent TCR sequencing. Pembrolizumab PD-1 blockade was prospectively tested in advanced mismatch repair-deficient cancers, regardless of tissue of origin, in the phase II trial. Peripheral blood T cell samples were gathered serially, both before PD-1 blockade started and at multiple time points afterward. Blood sampling times were expressed in weeks after the first pembrolizumab dose.

Notes on this clone: Its recognized antigen is unknown. No base-level quality is on record; no much larger clone is a single base apart.

The starting material was peripheral blood, obtained about 60 weeks after starting pembrolizumab. The rearrangement combines TRBV2 with TRBJ1-4; no D gene can be assigned with confidence. The sequence came from an adult with mismatch repair-deficient cancer. The DNA is as follows: TGTGCCAGCAGTGAAGAATCGGAGACTCCAACTAATGAAAAACTGTTTTTT. Protein translation: CASSEESETPTNEKLFF.